Below are 15 T cell receptor beta chains sequenced from a single sample in a study of CD8 T cells in ankylosing spondylitis. Study results and limitations: What seemed typical of ankylosing spondylitis blood was a TCR beta motif built from several highly homologous variants.

One entry per CDR3 protein, called by TCRdb with MiXCR from the 5' RACE reads. The sample holds around 480,000 distinct CDR3 sequences, about 15% seen once. Antigens for these TCRs are unknown. The sequenced sample was blood, either unsorted or a sorted T cell fraction (not recorded which). These receptors were collected from a male donor with ankylosing spondylitis.

There are many counts of this clonotype. The rearrangement links TRBV2 to TRBJ2-1, with 12 bases that match TRBD1. Germline loops: CDR1 SNHLY, CDR2 FYNNEI. The CDR3 has 15 residues. V lost 7 bases to trimming and J lost 6 bases; unmatched junction nucleotides: 7. CDR3 region: CASNTGQGALNEQFF. For the CDR3, the DNA is TGTGCCAGCAATACGGGACAGGGGGCCCTCAATGAGCAGTTCTTC.

This clonotype was seen a few times. The V gene is TRBV28, the J gene TRBJ1-3, with D tentatively TRBD1 (6 bases). The CDR3 totals 15 residues. Germline values: CDR1 MDHEN, CDR2 SYDVKM. V shed 4 bases and J shed 10 bases, with 20 bases lying between them. CDR3 residues: CASSSRGRRPETIYF. CDR3 in DNA: TGTGCCAGCAGTTCCAGGGGACGGCGGCCGGAGACCATATATTTT. The whole variable domain, filled in from reference TRBV28 and TRBJ1-3, reads DVKVTQSSRYLVKRTGEKVFLECVQDMDHENMFWYRQDPGLGLRLIYFSYDVKMKEKGDIPEGYSVSREKKERFSLILESASTNQTSMYLCASSSRGRRPETIYFGEGSWLTVV.

This clonotype was detected ten times or more. The rearrangement links TRBV5-1 to TRBJ2-5, with a possible D match to TRBD2 (6 bases). This CDR3 spans 15 amino acids. Germline CDR1 is SGHRS and CDR2 is YFSETQ. V dropped 4 bases and J dropped 2 bases, with 15 bases sitting between them. As DNA, the CDR3 is TGCGCCAGCAGCGGAGGGTCCCTCCAACAAGAGACCCAGTACTTC. Amino acids: CASSGGSLQQETQYF.

The V gene is TRBV20-1, the J gene TRBJ2-2; 9 positions match TRBD1. From germline, CDR1 is DFQATT and CDR2 SNEGSKA (reference sequence). This CDR3 region has 14 residues. Trimming took 6 bases from V and 4 from J; bases not matched to a gene: 6. CDR3 protein: CSAGWTGVTGELFF. The CDR3 nucleotides are TGCAGTGCCGGGTGGACAGGGGTCACCGGGGAGCTGTTTTTT.

This clonotype was picked up a small number of times. V is TRBV24-1 and J is TRBJ2-1, with D perhaps assigned TRBD1 or TRBD2 (6 bases each). The CDR3 totals 15 residues. CDR1 and CDR2 from the germline V gene are KGHDR and SFDVKD. Deletions cut 3 bases from V and 6 bases from J, with 14 bases between. As DNA, the CDR3 is TGTGCCACCAGTGATAGGGGGAAGGGGGGCAATGAGCAGTTCTTC. This translates into CATSDRGKGGNEQFF.

This clonotype showed up many times. The chain couples TRBV29-1 to TRBJ2-2; 9 bases align to TRBD2. There are 14 residues in the CDR3. Germline trimming cut 7 bases from V and 7 bases from J; bases unmatched to any gene: 10. Germline assignment: CDR1 SQVTM and CDR2 ANQGSEA. The CDR3 region is CSATSGGLYGELFF. The CDR3 nucleotides are TGCAGCGCGACTAGCGGAGGGCTGTACGGGGAGCTGTTTTTT.

A few counts support this clonotype. The V and J genes are TRBV27 and TRBJ2-1, with a tentative D call TRBD2 (6 bases). Trimming stripped 6 bases from V and 2 bases from J, with 17 bases between. The CDR3 is 16 residues long. The germline V gene encodes CDR1 MNHEY and CDR2 SMNVEV (reference sequence). The CDR3 DNA is TGTGCCAGCAGCAAGGGGCAGCGGGTGGCCTACAATGAGCAGTTCTTC. Residues: CASSKGQRVAYNEQFF.

The rearrangement links TRBV4-1 to TRBJ2-2; perhaps TRBD1 as D (6 bases). The germline V and J ends were trimmed by 2 bases and 4 bases, with 11 bases remaining between them. The CDR3 contains 15 residues. CDR1 and CDR2 from the germline V gene are MGHRA and YSYEKL. The DNA for the CDR3 is TGCGCCAGCAGCCAAATCTCAGGGGTCACCGGGGAGCTGTTTTTT. Translated: CASSQISGVTGELFF.

The V gene is TRBV4-1, the J gene TRBJ2-3; possibly TRBD1 for D (5 bases). Germline V gene lookup returns CDR1 MGHRA and CDR2 YSYEKL. Trimming left V 1 base short and J 9 bases short, with 14 bases between. The CDR3 has 14 residues. CDR3 in amino acids: CASSQGTTVYTQYF. In DNA, the CDR3 is TGCGCCAGCAGCCAAGGGACAACTGTTTACACGCAGTATTTT.

The chain uses TRBV6-6 and TRBJ2-1; D call uncertain. V dropped 0 bases and J dropped 6 bases, with 6 bases sitting between them. Germline V lookup: CDR1 MNHNY, CDR2 SVGAGI (reference sequence). The CDR3 loop spans 13 amino acids. CDR3 DNA sequence: TGTGCCAGCAGTTACTCGACTCTCAATGAGCAGTTCTTC. Translated: CASSYSTLNEQFF.

Only a few counts were recorded for this clonotype. The gene calls are TRBV30 and TRBJ2-5, with D uncertain. Trimming left V 6 bases short and J 2 bases short, with 13 bases between. This CDR3 comprises 13 residues. From germline, CDR1 is GTSNPN and CDR2 SVGIG (reference sequence). The CDR3 is CACNGRPQETQYF. The DNA for the CDR3 is TGTGCCTGCAACGGACGCCCGCAAGAGACCCAGTACTTC.

The chain carries TRBV7-9 and TRBJ2-1; D could derive from TRBD1 or TRBD2 (6 bases each). Trimming stripped 5 bases from V and 2 bases from J, with 19 bases between. This CDR3 has 17 amino acids. Germline V gene sequence: CDR1 SEHNR, CDR2 FQNEAQ (reference sequence). The CDR3 bases are TGTGCCAGCAGCCGGAGGGGGGCGGGAATTCCCTACAATGAGCAGTTCTTC. Translation: CASSRRGAGIPYNEQFF. The entire variable domain, with the rest obtained from reference TRBV7-9 and TRBJ2-1, is as follows: DTGVSQNPRHKITKRGQNVTFRCDPISEHNRLYWYRQTLGQGPEFLTYFQNEAQLEKSRLLSDRFSAERPKGSFSTLEIQRTEQGDSAMYLCASSRRGAGIPYNEQFFGPGTRLTVL.

The V and J genes are TRBV7-3 and TRBJ2-1; 7 positions agree with TRBD2. Looked up from germline, CDR1 is SGHTA and CDR2 is FQGTGA. The CDR3 is 13 residues long. V shed 5 bases, J shed 8 bases, and the junction held 6 bases outside the gene matches. The CDR3: CASSKTSSHEQFF. The CDR3 DNA reads TGTGCCAGCAGCAAGACTAGCTCACATGAGCAGTTCTTC.

The chain couples TRBV10-3 to TRBJ1-2, with 9 bases matching TRBD1. The germline CDR1 and CDR2 sequences are ENHRY and SYGVKD. The CDR3 loop spans 13 amino acids. J gave up 0 bases and V 10 bases, and 3 bases lay outside the gene matches. The CDR3 loop is CATGQGPNYGYTF. The CDR3 region has the DNA TGTGCCACCGGACAGGGGCCTAACTATGGCTACACCTTC.

Ten or more counts support this clonotype. The chain is built from TRBV4-2 and TRBJ2-1, with 11 bases lining up with TRBD2. The trim removed 2 bases at V and 7 bases at J, leaving 7 bases unmatched. The CDR3 loop spans 16 amino acids. In germline, CDR1 is LGHNA, CDR2 YNFKEQ. CDR3 sequence: CASSQQLAGEGNEQFF. The CDR3 DNA sequence: TGTGCCAGCAGCCAACAACTAGCGGGAGAGGGTAATGAGCAGTTCTTC.